A single T cell receptor (beta chain) is shown here with its context. Its antigen is undetermined. This sample is drawn from a study of cytomegalovirus exposure and HLA in healthy donors. The study, taken as a whole, reports: The authors excluded some V segments, including TRBV6-2 and TRBV6-3, as indistinguishable.

CDR1 is MNHGY, CDR2 SVAAGI, per germline. This CDR3 has 19 amino acids. With 6 bases removed from V and 0 bases from J, the gap between germline ends came to 27 bases. The study ran its PCR with 60 Vbeta and 13 Jbeta primers. Repertoires were generated with immunoSEQ multiplex PCR, while TCRdb's copy carries only in-frame clones and drops some. Of over 85,000 clones detected, about 70% appear once; the ten largest clones hold 2% to 2.5%. The chain uses TRBV6-9 and TRBJ2-7; TRBD2 is a possible D gene (6 bases). The specimen was PBMCs. The sequence derives from a man aged 25-40 years in good health and CMV-seronegative. The CDR3 DNA reads TGTGCCAGCAGCCGCCGGACGGGAAATAGCGGTCTCAGCTCCTACGAGCAGTACTTC. As protein: CASSRRTGNSGLSSYEQYF.